The rows below give T cell receptor beta chains drawn from one sample of a study of T-cell reconstitution after alpha-beta-depleted transplantation in children. Via MiXCR, TCRdb re-called the PCR reads, giving one row per CDR3 protein. The sample contains hundreds of thousands of distinct CDR3 sequences, under 20% of which appear only once. The sequences come from PBMCs, mostly from graft donor cells, collected 360 days after TCRalphabeta/CD19-depleted stem cell transplant. These receptors were collected from a male patient aged 10-17 years who had a stem cell transplant for acute lymphoblastic leukemia, so the T cells may come from the graft donor. The conserved cysteine and the conserved F or W are not part of the CDR3 here. Clone size is not always given. Where it is, it says once, few, many or a class for expanded clones.

ASSLAYTQY,TRBV5-1,many,TRBJ2-3
ASSWASGNTGELF,TRBV27,few,TRBJ2-2
ASTLRIGNEQF,TRBV7-2,.,TRBJ2-1
ASSLSASLPYEQY,TRBV27,few,TRBJ2-7
ASSRDRYYEQY,TRBV18,.,TRBJ2-7
ASSLTSVRSTDTQY,TRBV5-1,.,TRBJ2-3
ASSLEPAGGELF,TRBV11-2,.,TRBJ2-2
ASSTTGSAGELF,TRBV5-1,few,TRBJ2-2
ASSLEVGTDTQY,TRBV7-2,many,TRBJ2-3
ASSQTTSGLNTGELF,TRBV4-1,few,TRBJ2-2
ASSLGDLGGGELF,TRBV5-1,.,TRBJ2-2
SVLADVRFEQF,TRBV20-1,once,TRBJ2-1
AISESTGQGYTEAF,TRBV10-3,many,TRBJ1-1
ASSHSPSIPGELF,TRBV3-1,.,TRBJ2-2
ASSQESATTYEQY,TRBV3-1,.,TRBJ2-7
SPGPRERGTDTQY,TRBV20-1,.,TRBJ2-3
ASSPPRVTNSYEQY,TRBV5-1,many,TRBJ2-7
SARASGRAFYEQY,TRBV20-1,many,TRBJ2-7
ASSQAILEFDTEAF,TRBV3-1,few,TRBJ1-1
ASSGSLPDTQY,TRBV7-3,few,TRBJ2-3
ASSLYGTFYNEQF,TRBV7-8,.,TRBJ2-1
SAPPARPSSYEQY,TRBV20-1,few,TRBJ2-7
ASTSAGGYQETQY,TRBV12-3/TRBV12-4,few,TRBJ2-5
ASSLAGVEGETQY,TRBV5-1,.,TRBJ2-5
ASSESRDNSPLH,TRBV10-2,few,TRBJ1-6
ASSLMGYNEQF,TRBV5-1,few,TRBJ2-1
ASSLWVSGDRNEQF,TRBV7-8,few,TRBJ2-1
ASSGGIQETQY,TRBV18,.,TRBJ2-5
ASSPSGSSSYEQY,TRBV5-1,many,TRBJ2-7
SVVWDLGNEQF,TRBV29-1,few,TRBJ2-1
ASSLGMDSQETQY,TRBV5-1,few,TRBJ2-5
ATSDSPGDLPDTQY,TRBV24-1,many,TRBJ2-3
ASSSTGLAGFARTYEQY,TRBV5-1,many,TRBJ2-7
ASSTGAYNEQF,TRBV5-1,many,TRBJ2-1
ASSMGATVSYEQY,TRBV9,many,TRBJ2-7
SVEDPGTLAKNIQY,TRBV29-1,.,TRBJ2-4
ARREEASLYNEQF,TRBV2,.,TRBJ2-1
SASQRVGTDTQY,TRBV20-1,few,TRBJ2-3
ASSYDGRGQQQY,TRBV6-5,.,TRBJ2-7
ASSFGSRQGGNGYT,TRBV27,.,TRBJ1-2